The rows below give T cell receptor beta chains drawn from one sample of a study of PD-1 blockade in mismatch repair-deficient tumors. Clones were sequenced by immunoSEQ multiplex PCR, and TCRdb holds only the in-frame ones, with some missing. The sample yields 120,000 or so clones, approximately 86% seen once. Material: peripheral blood, obtained 44 weeks after starting pembrolizumab. These receptors were taken from an adult with mismatch repair-deficient cancer. The CDR3 runs from the conserved cysteine through the conserved F or W. The D gene is left open where the match is weak. Where a row states a size, it is once, few, many or the class of an expanded clone; other rows omit it.

D gene | J gene | clone size | V gene | CDR3 protein | CDR3 DNA
TRBD1 | TRBJ2-6 | - | TRBV7-9 | CASSSGQAELSGANVLTF | TGTGCCAGCAGCTCAGGACAGGCGGAACTCTCTGGGGCCAACGTCCTGACTTTC
TRBD1 | TRBJ1-2 | few | TRBV4-2 | CASSQGDSLYGYTF | TGTGCCAGCAGCCAAGGGGACAGCCTCTATGGCTACACCTTC
TRBD2 | TRBJ2-7 | - | TRBV5-6 | CASSLELAGVGAYEQYF | TGTGCCAGCAGCTTGGAACTAGCGGGAGTTGGTGCCTACGAGCAGTACTTC
- | TRBJ2-7 | - | TRBV5-5 | CASSLGPGTETYEQYF | TGTGCCAGCAGCTTGGGGCCCGGGACCGAGACCTACGAGCAGTACTTC
- | TRBJ2-7 | - | TRBV29-1 | CSVVAGPGEQYF | TGCAGCGTTGTGGCAGGGCCTGGCGAGCAGTACTTC
- | TRBJ2-7 | few | TRBV4-1 | CASSQVGGFGYEQYF | TGCGCCAGCAGCCAAGTAGGGGGTTTTGGTTACGAGCAGTACTTC
- | TRBJ2-3 | - | TRBV5-1 | CASSRGHRGLDTQYF | TGCGCCAGCAGTCGGGGGCACAGGGGACTAGATACGCAGTATTTT
- | TRBJ2-7 | - | TRBV21-1 | CASSNFAIEQYF | TGTGCCAGCAGCAATTTTGCGATCGAGCAGTACTTC
- | TRBJ2-2 | - | TRBV21-1 | CASSKLRSPKAGELFF | TGTGCCAGCAGCAAACTTCGATCACCGAAGGCCGGGGAGCTGTTTTTT
TRBD1 | TRBJ2-7 | - | TRBV11-2 | CASSLDQRGQGAYEQYF | TGTGCCAGCAGCTTAGATCAGAGGGGACAGGGGGCTTACGAGCAGTACTTC
- | TRBJ2-2 | - | TRBV11-2 | CASSLVLEGTGELFF | TGTGCCAGCAGCTTAGTTTTGGAGGGCACCGGGGAGCTGTTTTTT
TRBD1 | TRBJ2-5 | few | TRBV11-2 | CASSFRTGYGETQYF | TGTGCCAGCAGCTTCAGGACAGGGTATGGGGAGACCCAGTACTTC
- | TRBJ2-1 | - | TRBV5-4 | CASSLMMDAEQFF | TGTGCCAGCAGCTTGATGATGGACGCTGAGCAGTTCTTC
TRBD2 | TRBJ2-5 | - | TRBV7-6 | CASSSTWGLSPYF | TGTGCCAGCAGCTCCACGTGGGGACTATCGCCGTACTTC
TRBD2 | TRBJ2-7 | - | TRBV13 | CASSLLAAHYEQYF | TGTGCCAGCAGCTTGCTAGCGGCACATTACGAGCAGTACTTC
- | TRBJ2-5 | - | TRBV4-3 | CASSQGTGQETQYF | TGCGCCAGCAGCCAAGGAACCGGACAAGAGACCCAGTACTTC
- | TRBJ2-7 | - | TRBV4-2 | CASSQDPYEQYF | TGTGCCAGCAGCCAAGATCCCTACGAGCAGTACTTC
TRBD2 | TRBJ2-7 | - | TRBV25-1 | CASSRGGSYEQYF | TGTGCCAGCAGTCGCGGGGGCTCCTACGAGCAGTACTTC
- | TRBJ2-1 | - | TRBV9 | CASSADSTYNEQFF | TGTGCCAGCAGCGCGGACAGCACTTACAATGAGCAGTTCTTC
TRBD1 | TRBJ2-7 | once | TRBV19 | CASSPSGTGGVEQYF | TGTGCCAGTAGCCCATCCGGGACAGGAGGTGTCGAGCAGTACTTC
TRBD1 | TRBJ1-2 | - | TRBV13 | CASSSDRGEVNYGYTF | TGTGCCAGCAGCTCCGACAGGGGGGAGGTTAACTATGGCTACACCTTC
- | TRBJ2-7 | - | TRBV7-2 | CASSWPGYEQYF | TGTGCCAGCAGTTGGCCGGGCTACGAGCAGTACTTC
- | TRBJ1-5 | - | TRBV28 | CASRSRAKSSEQPQHF | TGTGCCAGCAGATCTCGAGCCAAATCAAGTGAGCAGCCCCAGCATTTT
TRBD2 | TRBJ2-3 | - | TRBV18 | CASSPPGLAGMTDTQYF | TGTGCCAGCTCACCACCGGGTCTAGCGGGTATGACAGATACGCAGTATTTT
- | TRBJ1-1 | - | TRBV2 | CASSVMSGENTEAFF | TGTGCCAGCAGTGTTATGTCTGGGGAGAACACTGAAGCTTTCTTT
- | TRBJ2-2 | - | TRBV4-1 | CASRLGGTNTGELFF | TGCGCCAGCAGATTGGGCGGGACGAACACCGGGGAGCTGTTTTTT
TRBD1 | TRBJ2-5 | once | TRBV6-4 | CASPGTDQETQYF | TGTGCCAGCCCTGGGACAGACCAAGAGACCCAGTACTTC
- | TRBJ1-5 | once | TRBV30 | CAWSVVGSNQPQHF | TGTGCCTGGAGTGTGGTCGGGAGCAATCAGCCCCAGCATTTT
TRBD1 | TRBJ2-2 | - | TRBV19 | CASSRAGQGHGELFF | TGTGCCAGTAGTCGGGCTGGACAGGGCCACGGGGAGCTGTTTTTT
- | TRBJ2-3 | - | TRBV7-6 | CASSLEAGGLADTQYF | TGTGCCAGCAGCTTAGAAGCAGGGGGGTTAGCAGATACGCAGTATTTT
- | TRBJ1-2 | - | TRBV14 | CASSQLGREDGYTF | TGTGCCAGCAGCCAATTAGGTAGAGAGGATGGCTACACCTTC
- | TRBJ1-5 | - | TRBV5-6 | CASSLFEGGRNQPQHF | TGTGCCAGCAGCTTGTTCGAGGGCGGACGCAATCAGCCCCAGCATTTT
TRBD1 | TRBJ1-1 | once | TRBV19 | CASSIGVRQGSSEAFF | TGTGCCAGTAGTATAGGAGTGAGACAGGGGAGTTCTGAAGCTTTCTTT
- | TRBJ2-5 | - | TRBV30 | CAWSAHRVGETQYF | TGTGCCTGGAGTGCCCACAGGGTAGGAGAGACCCAGTACTTC
- | TRBJ2-3 | - | TRBV13 | CASRSEATDTQYF | TGTGCCAGCCGGAGTGAAGCAACAGATACGCAGTATTTT
- | TRBJ1-5 | few | TRBV28 | CASSLRGSAAQHF | TGCGCCAGCAGTCTACGGGGCTCGGCAGCCCAGCATTTT
TRBD2 | TRBJ2-1 | - | TRBV7-2 | CASSLDPGTSGSPYNEQFF | TGTGCCAGCAGCTTGGACCCTGGGACTAGCGGGAGTCCCTACAATGAGCAGTTCTTC
- | TRBJ2-3 | - | TRBV18 | CASSPRIGVANTDTQYF | TGTGCCAGCTCACCCCGGATTGGGGTAGCGAACACAGATACGCAGTATTTT
- | TRBJ2-1 | - | TRBV6-5 | CASSYSVAYNEQFF | TGTGCCAGCAGTTACTCGGTGGCATACAATGAGCAGTTCTTC
TRBD1 | TRBJ2-7 | once | TRBV6-1 | CASTGQGSYEQYF | TGTGCCAGCACTGGACAGGGCTCCTACGAGCAGTACTTC
TRBD2 | TRBJ2-1 | - | TRBV11-3 | CASSSPFLAGGTVDEQFF | TGTGCCAGCAGCTCCCCGTTTCTCGCGGGAGGGACAGTCGATGAGCAGTTCTTC
TRBD1 | TRBJ2-5 | - | TRBV6-1 | CASGLGQYQETQYF | TGTGCCAGCGGGCTGGGACAGTACCAAGAGACCCAGTACTTC
TRBD1 | TRBJ2-5 | - | TRBV7-2 | CASSLAGTAKETQYF | TGTGCCAGCAGCTTAGCCGGGACAGCTAAAGAGACCCAGTACTTC
- | TRBJ2-7 | - | TRBV5-8 | CASSSRGGSPYEQYF | TGTGCCAGCAGCTCCAGGGGGGGCTCCCCCTACGAGCAGTACTTC
TRBD2 | TRBJ2-3 | - | TRBV4-3 | CASGTSVTDTQYF | TGCGCCAGCGGGACTAGCGTCACAGATACGCAGTATTTT
- | TRBJ2-7 | - | TRBV4-1 | CASSQEWTTSYEQYF | TGCGCCAGCAGCCAAGAATGGACAACCTCCTACGAGCAGTACTTC
TRBD1 | TRBJ2-7 | - | TRBV14 | CASSQLTGSGEQYF | TGTGCCAGCAGCCAACTGACAGGGTCGGGTGAGCAGTACTTC
- | TRBJ2-7 | - | TRBV28 | CASSSPLTYPSYEQYF | TGTGCCAGCAGTTCCCCCCTTACCTACCCATCCTACGAGCAGTACTTC
- | TRBJ1-1 | once | TRBV5-4 | CASSFQWGSEAFF | TGTGCCAGCAGCTTTCAGTGGGGTTCTGAAGCTTTCTTT
TRBD1 | TRBJ2-7 | - | TRBV11-2 | CASSSHRGRFYEQYF | TGTGCCAGCAGCTCTCACAGGGGGCGCTTTTACGAGCAGTACTTC